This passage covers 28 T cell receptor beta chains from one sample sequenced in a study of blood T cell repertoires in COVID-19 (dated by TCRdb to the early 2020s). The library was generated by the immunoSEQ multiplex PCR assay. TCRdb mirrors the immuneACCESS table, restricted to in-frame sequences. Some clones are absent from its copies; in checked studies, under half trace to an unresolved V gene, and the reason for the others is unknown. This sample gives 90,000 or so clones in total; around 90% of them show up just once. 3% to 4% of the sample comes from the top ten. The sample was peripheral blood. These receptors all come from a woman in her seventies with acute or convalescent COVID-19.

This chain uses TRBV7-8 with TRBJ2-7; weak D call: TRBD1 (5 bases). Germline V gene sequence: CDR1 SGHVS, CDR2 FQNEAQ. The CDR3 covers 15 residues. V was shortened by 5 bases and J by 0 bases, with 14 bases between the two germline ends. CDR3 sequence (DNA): TGTGCCAGCAGCCGCGACAGAGCGAGCTCCTACGAGCAGTACTTC. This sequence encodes CASSRDRASSYEQYF.

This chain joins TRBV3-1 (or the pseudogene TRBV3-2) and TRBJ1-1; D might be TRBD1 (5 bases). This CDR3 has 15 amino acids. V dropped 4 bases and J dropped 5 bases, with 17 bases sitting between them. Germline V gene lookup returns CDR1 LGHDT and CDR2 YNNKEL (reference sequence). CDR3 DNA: TGTGCCAGCAGCCCAGTTTATTTGGGGGGGACTGAAGCTTTCTTT. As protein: CASSPVYLGGTEAFF.

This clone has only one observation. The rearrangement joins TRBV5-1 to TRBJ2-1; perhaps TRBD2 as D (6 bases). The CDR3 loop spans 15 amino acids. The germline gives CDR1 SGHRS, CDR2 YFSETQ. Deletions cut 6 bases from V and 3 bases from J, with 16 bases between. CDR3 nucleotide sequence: TGCGCCAGCACCCAGACACCGGGAGACTACAATGAGCAGTTCTTC. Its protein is CASTQTPGDYNEQFF.

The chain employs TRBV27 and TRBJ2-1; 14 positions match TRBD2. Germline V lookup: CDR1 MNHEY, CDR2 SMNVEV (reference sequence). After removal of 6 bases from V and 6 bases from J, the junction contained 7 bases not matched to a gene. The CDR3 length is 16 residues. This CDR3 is CASSRLGTSGGNEQFF. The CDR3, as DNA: TGTGCCAGCAGCCGCCTCGGGACTAGCGGGGGCAATGAGCAGTTCTTC.

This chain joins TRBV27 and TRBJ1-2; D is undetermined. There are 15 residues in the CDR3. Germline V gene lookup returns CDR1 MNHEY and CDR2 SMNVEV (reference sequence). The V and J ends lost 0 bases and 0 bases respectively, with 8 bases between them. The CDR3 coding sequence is TGTGCCAGCAGTTTATCCTCATCAGCTAACTATGGCTACACCTTC. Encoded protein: CASSLSSSANYGYTF.

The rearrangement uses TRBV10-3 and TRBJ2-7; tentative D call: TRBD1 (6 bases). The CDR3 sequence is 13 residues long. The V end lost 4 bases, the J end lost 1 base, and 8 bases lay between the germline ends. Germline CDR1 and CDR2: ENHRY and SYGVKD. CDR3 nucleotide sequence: TGTGCCATCAGTGGGGACATATCCTACGAGCAGTACTTC. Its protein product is CAISGDISYEQYF.

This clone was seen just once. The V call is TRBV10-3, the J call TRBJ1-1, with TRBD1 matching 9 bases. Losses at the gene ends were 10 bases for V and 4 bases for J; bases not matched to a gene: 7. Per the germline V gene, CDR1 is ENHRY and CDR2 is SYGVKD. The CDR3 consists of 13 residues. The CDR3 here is CATQGAGSTEAFF. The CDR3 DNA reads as TGTGCCACACAGGGGGCAGGATCCACTGAAGCTTTCTTT.

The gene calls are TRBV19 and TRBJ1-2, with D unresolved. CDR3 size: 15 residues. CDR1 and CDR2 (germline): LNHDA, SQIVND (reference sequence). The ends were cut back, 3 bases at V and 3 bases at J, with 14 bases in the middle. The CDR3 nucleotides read TGTGCCAGTAGTATTAGTCTCGGGATATACTATGGCTACACCTTC. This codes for CASSISLGIYYGYTF.

The CDR3 loop is CASSYGRGAHYEQYV. The CDR3 nucleotides are TGTGCCAGCAGTTACGGGAGGGGGGCCCACTACGAGCAGTACGTC. The chain uses TRBV6-2 or TRBV6-3 and TRBJ2-7; TRBD2 might be the D (7 bases). Germline V gives CDR1 MNHEY, CDR2 SVGEGT. Trimming took off 2 bases at V and 3 bases at J, with 14 bases between the two ends. The CDR3 consists of 15 residues.

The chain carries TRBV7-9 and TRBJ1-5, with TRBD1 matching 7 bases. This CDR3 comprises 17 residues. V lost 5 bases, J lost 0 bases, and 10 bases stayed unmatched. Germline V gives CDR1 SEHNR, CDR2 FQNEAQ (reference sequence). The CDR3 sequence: CASSTGQVGYSNQPQHF. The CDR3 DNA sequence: TGTGCCAGCAGCACAGGACAGGTTGGTTATAGCAATCAGCCCCAGCATTTT.

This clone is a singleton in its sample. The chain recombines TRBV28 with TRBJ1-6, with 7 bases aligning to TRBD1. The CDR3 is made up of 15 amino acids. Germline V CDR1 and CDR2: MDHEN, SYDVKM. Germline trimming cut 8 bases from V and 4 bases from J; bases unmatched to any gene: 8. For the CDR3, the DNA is TGTGCCAGCCCATCACCGACAGGGTATAATTCACCCCTCCACTTT. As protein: CASPSPTGYNSPLHF. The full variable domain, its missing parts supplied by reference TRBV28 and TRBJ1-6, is DVKVTQSSRYLVKRTGEKVFLECVQDMDHENMFWYRQDPGLGLRLIYFSYDVKMKEKGDIPEGYSVSREKKERFSLILESASTNQTSMYLCASPSPTGYNSPLHFGNGTRLTVT.

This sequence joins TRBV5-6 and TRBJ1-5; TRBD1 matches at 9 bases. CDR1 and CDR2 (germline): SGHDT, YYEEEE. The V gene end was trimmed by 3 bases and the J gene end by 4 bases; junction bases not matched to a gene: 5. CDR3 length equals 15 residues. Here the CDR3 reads CASSSATGGNQPQHF. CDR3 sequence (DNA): TGTGCCAGCAGCTCGGCGACAGGGGGAAATCAGCCCCAGCATTTT.

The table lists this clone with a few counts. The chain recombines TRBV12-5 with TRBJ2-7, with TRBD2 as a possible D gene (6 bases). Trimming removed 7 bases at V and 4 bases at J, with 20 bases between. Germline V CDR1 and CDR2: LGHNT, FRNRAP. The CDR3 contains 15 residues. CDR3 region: CASAPGTSIPYEQYF. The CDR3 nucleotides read TGTGCTAGTGCCCCGGGGACTTCCATCCCTTACGAGCAGTACTTC.

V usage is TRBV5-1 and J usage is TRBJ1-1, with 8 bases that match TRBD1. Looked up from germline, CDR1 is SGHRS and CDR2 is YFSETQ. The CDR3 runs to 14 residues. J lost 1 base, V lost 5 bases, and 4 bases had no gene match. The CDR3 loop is CASRPGGPNTEAFF. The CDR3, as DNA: TGCGCCAGCAGACCAGGGGGCCCGAACACTGAAGCTTTCTTT.

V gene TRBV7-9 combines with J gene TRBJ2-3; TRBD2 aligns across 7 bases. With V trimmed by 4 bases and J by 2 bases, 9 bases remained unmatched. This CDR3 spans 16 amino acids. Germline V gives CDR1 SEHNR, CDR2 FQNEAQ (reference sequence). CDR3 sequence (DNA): TGTGCCAGCAGCTCTCAGGCGGGAGCGGTCACAGATACGCAGTATTTT. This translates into CASSSQAGAVTDTQYF.

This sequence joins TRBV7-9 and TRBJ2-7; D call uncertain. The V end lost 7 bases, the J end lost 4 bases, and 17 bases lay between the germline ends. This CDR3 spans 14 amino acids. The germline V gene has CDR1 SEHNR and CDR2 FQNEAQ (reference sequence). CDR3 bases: TGTGCCAGCAACCCTGACAAAAATTCTTACGAGCAGTACTTC. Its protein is CASNPDKNSYEQYF.

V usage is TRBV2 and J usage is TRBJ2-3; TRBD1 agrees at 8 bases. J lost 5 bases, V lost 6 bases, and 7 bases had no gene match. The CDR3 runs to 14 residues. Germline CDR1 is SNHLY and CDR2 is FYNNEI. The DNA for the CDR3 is TGTGCCAGCAGACCCGGGACAGGTAGAGATACGCAGTATTTT. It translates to CASRPGTGRDTQYF. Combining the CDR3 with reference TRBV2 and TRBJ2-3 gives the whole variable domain EPEVTQTPSHQVTQMGQEVILRCVPISNHLYFYWYRQILGQKVEFLVSFYNNEISEKSEIFDDQFSVERPDGSNFTLKIRSTKLEDSAMYFCASRPGTGRDTQYFGPGTRLTVL.

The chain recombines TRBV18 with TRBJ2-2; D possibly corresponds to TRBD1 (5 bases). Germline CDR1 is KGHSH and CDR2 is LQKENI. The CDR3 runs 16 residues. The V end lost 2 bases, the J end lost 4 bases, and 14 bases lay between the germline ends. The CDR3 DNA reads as TGTGCCAGCTCACCATGGGGCGGCCCGAGCACCGGGGAGCTGTTTTTT. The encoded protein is CASSPWGGPSTGELFF.

CDR3 protein: CASSLAPNVGLAGAGDTQYF. The CDR3 DNA reads TGTGCCAGCAGCTTGGCACCCAATGTGGGGCTAGCGGGGGCGGGAGATACGCAGTATTTT. This rearrangement joins TRBV5-4 to TRBJ2-3; 10 bases map to TRBD2. Germline V gives CDR1 SGHNT, CDR2 YYREEE (reference sequence). The CDR3 length is 20 residues. V shed 0 bases, J shed 5 bases, and the junction held 18 bases outside the gene matches.

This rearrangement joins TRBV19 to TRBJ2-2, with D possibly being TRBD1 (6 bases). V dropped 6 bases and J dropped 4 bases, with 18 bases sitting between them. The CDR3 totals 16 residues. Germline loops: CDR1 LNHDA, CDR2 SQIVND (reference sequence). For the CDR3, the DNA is TGTGCCAGTAGACCTAGGGGGAGAAACGGCACCGGGGAGCTGTTTTTT. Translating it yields CASRPRGRNGTGELFF.

CDR3 residues: CASSSSQGYNSPLHF. CDR3 bases: TGCGCCAGCAGCTCGTCACAGGGGTATAATTCACCCCTCCACTTT. The rearrangement links TRBV5-1 to TRBJ1-6; TRBD1 aligns across 7 bases. Germline V gene lookup returns CDR1 SGHRS and CDR2 YFSETQ. V lost 3 bases, J lost 4 bases, and 4 bases stayed unmatched. The CDR3 loop spans 15 amino acids.

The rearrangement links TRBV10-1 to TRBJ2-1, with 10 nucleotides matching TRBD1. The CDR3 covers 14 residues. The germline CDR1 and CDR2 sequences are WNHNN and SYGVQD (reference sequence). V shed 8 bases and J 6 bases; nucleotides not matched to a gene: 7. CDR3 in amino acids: CASERGQGGNEQFF. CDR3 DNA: TGCGCCAGCGAGCGTGGACAGGGGGGCAATGAGCAGTTCTTC.

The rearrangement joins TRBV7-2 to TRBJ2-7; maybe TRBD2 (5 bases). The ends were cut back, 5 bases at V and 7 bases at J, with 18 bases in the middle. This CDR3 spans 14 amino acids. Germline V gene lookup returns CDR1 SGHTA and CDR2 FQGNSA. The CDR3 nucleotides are TGTGCCAGCAGCGAATACAAGGACCGAGGGGAGCAGTACTTC. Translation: CASSEYKDRGEQYF.

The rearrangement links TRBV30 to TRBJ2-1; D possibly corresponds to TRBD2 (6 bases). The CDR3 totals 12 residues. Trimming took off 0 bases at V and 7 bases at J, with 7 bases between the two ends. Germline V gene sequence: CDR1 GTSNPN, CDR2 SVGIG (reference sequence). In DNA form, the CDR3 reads TGTGCCTGGAGTGTACGGGGGAATGAGCAGTTCTTC. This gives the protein CAWSVRGNEQFF. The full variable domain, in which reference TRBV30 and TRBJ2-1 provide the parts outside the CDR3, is SQTIHQWPATLVQPVGSPLSLECTVEGTSNPNLYWYRQAAGRGLQLLFYSVGIGQISSEVPQNLSASRPQDRQFILSSKKLLLSDSGFYLCAWSVRGNEQFFGPGTRLTVL.

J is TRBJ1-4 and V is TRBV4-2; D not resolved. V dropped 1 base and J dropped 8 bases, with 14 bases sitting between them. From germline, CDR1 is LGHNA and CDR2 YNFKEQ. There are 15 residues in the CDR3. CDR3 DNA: TGTGCCAGCAGCCAAGCTCGCCGTAGGAGAGAAAAACTGTTTTTT. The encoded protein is CASSQARRRREKLFF.

CDR3 sequence reads: CASSLTGSSPLHF. For the CDR3, the DNA is TGTGCCAGCAGCTTAACAGGGAGTTCACCCCTCCACTTT. The chain is built from TRBV14 and TRBJ1-6; D is possibly TRBD1 (6 bases). V lost 5 bases and J 9 bases, leaving 11 bases between the germline ends. The length of the CDR3 is 13 residues. Germline V gives CDR1 SGHDN, CDR2 FVKESK. The full variable domain, rest sourced from reference TRBV14 and TRBJ1-6, is EAGVTQFPSHSVIEKGQTVTLRCDPISGHDNLYWYRRVMGKEIKFLLHFVKESKQDESGMPNNRFLAERTGGTYSTLKVQPAELEDSGVYFCASSLTGSSPLHFGNGTRLTVT.

The CDR3 DNA is TGTGCCAGCAGCCAGAGCGGGATTAACACCGGGGAGCTGTTTTTT. This sequence encodes CASSQSGINTGELFF. V and J are TRBV3-1 (or the pseudogene TRBV3-2) and TRBJ2-2, with 7 bases identical to TRBD2. The CDR3 consists of 15 residues. CDR1 LGHDT and CDR2 YNNKEL come from the germline V gene (reference sequence). Germline trimming cut 3 bases from V and 2 bases from J; bases unmatched to any gene: 3.

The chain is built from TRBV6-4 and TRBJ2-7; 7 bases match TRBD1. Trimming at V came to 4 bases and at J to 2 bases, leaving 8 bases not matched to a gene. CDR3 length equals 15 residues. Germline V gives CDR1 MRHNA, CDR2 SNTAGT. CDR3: CASSASGGPTYEQYV. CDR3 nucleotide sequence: TGTGCCAGCAGTGCTTCAGGGGGTCCCACCTACGAGCAGTACGTC.